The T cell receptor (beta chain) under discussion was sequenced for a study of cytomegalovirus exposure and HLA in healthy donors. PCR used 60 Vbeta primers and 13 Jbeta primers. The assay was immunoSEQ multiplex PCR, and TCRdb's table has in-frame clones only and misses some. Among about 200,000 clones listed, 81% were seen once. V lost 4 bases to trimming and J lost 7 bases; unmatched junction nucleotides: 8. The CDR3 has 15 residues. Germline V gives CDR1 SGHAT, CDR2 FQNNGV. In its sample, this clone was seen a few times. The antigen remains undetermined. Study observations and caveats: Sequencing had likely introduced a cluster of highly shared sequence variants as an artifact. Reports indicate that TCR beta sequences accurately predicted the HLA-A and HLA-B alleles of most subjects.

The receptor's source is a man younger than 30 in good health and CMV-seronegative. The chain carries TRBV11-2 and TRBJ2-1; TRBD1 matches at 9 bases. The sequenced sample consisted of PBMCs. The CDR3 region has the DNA TGTGCCAGCAGCTCTACAGGGGGCGCGAGGAATGAGCAGTTCTTC. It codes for CASSSTGGARNEQFF.